The present T cell receptor beta chain was sequenced within a study of T cells in Graves' hyperthyroidism and ophthalmopathy. Findings and limits, study-wide: Ophthalmopathy prediction by the model preceded onset by a median about 6 months. Among clonotypes expanded in thyroid above 0.001, most were also found in blood.

Uncontrolled infection, other autoimmune disease, pregnancy or lactation excluded patients. To note about this clonotype: Its cognate antigen is unknown. One end of the junction is discordant with germline, which a read error may explain.

Amplified TCR beta CDR3 regions came from RNA transcripts. The HTBI primer set drove a first-round RT-PCR of the TCR CDR3. TCRdb processed the multiplex PCR reads anew with MiXCR; each CDR3 protein has one entry. The data contain some 180,000 distinct CDR3 sequences, more than 15% of them seen just once; the ten biggest clones take up roughly 28%. CDR1 and CDR2 from the germline V gene are SNHLY and FYNNEI. The CDR3 is 13 amino acids. The chain is built from TRBV2 and TRBJ2-1; a possible D gene is TRBD1 (6 bases). The TCR comes from a woman between 50 and 59 years old with Graves' hyperthyroidism. Sequences were obtained from blood. The CDR3 loop is CASSDRPGNEQFF. The CDR3, as DNA: TGCGCCAGCAGTGACAGGCCGGGAAATGAGCAATTCTTC.